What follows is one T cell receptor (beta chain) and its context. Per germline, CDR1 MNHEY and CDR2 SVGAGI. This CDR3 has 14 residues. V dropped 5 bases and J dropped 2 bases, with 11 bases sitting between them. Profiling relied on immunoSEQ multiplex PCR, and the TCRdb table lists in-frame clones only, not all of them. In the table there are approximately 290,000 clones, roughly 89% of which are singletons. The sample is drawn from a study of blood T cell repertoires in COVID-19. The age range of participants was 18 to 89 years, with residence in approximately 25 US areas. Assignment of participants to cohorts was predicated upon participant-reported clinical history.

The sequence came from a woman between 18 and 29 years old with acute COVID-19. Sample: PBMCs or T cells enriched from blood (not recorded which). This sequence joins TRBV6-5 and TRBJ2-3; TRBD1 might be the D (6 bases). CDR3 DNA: TGTGCCAGCAGTCGGACAGAGAACACAGATACGCAGTATTTT. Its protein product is CASSRTENTDTQYF.